This T cell receptor beta chain appears in the sequencing data of a study of beta chain features in type 1 diabetes. The CDR3 has 15 residues. The germline V gene encodes CDR1 SEHNR and CDR2 FQNEAQ (reference sequence). With 4 bases clipped from V and 1 base from J, the junction kept 2 bases outside the gene matches. The entirety of the isolated RNA underwent reverse transcription, so expressed TCRB transcripts were sequenced. Here immunoSEQ multiplex PCR was the method, and the copy in TCRdb shows in-frame clones only, minus some. This sample carries about 360,000 clones, 10% to 15% of them seen once, and the ten largest clones take roughly 0.015%.

The sequenced sample was naive CD4+ T cells from blood. The J gene is TRBJ2-2, the V gene TRBV7-9, with TRBD2 identical over 8 bases. The source of this sequence is a man between 18 and 35 years old in good health. The chain's CDR3 is CASSYRGGNTGELFF. The CDR3 DNA sequence: TGTGCCAGCAGCTACCGGGGGGGGAACACCGGGGAGCTGTTTTTT.